A single sample is the source of the 7 T cell receptor beta chains below, sequenced in a study of T-cell memory formation after mild COVID-19. From the 5' RACE reads, TCRdb called clonotypes with MiXCR, one entry per CDR3 protein. Here the sample spans fewer than 50,000 distinct CDR3 sequences, 12% being singletons. The sample comprised PBMCs or a T cell subset sorted from them (not recorded which). The origin of the receptors is a man younger than 35 who had mild COVID-19 (a few samples of this study predate the infection). Cell type and time point are not known.

This clonotype was observed many times. V usage is TRBV7-2 and J usage is TRBJ2-1, with TRBD1 matching over 10 bases. Germline assignment: CDR1 SGHTA and CDR2 FQGNSA. V shed 4 bases, J shed 6 bases, and the junction held 6 bases outside the gene matches. The CDR3 runs 15 residues. In DNA form, the CDR3 reads TGTGCCAGCAGCTCCACCGGGACAGGGGTCAATGAGCAGTTCTTC. This gives the protein CASSSTGTGVNEQFF.

This clonotype was detected many times. The V gene is TRBV7-6, the J gene TRBJ2-1; TRBD1 agrees at 10 bases. The germline V gene encodes CDR1 SGHVS and CDR2 FNYEAQ. The CDR3 contains 14 residues. The V gene end was trimmed by 2 bases and the J gene end by 8 bases; junction bases not matched to a gene: 3. The CDR3 DNA follows: TGTGCCAGCAGCTTAAGACAGGGGGCCTATGAGCAGTTCTTC. Protein: CASSLRQGAYEQFF.

In this sample, this clonotype turned up a few times. This rearrangement joins TRBV28 to TRBJ2-2; 8 bases are shared with TRBD2. The CDR3 sequence is 15 residues long. The J segment lost 0 bases and the V segment lost 3 bases, leaving 0 bases of the junction unmatched. The germline CDR1 and CDR2 sequences are MDHEN and SYDVKM. CDR3 in amino acids: CASSLGLANTGELFF. For the CDR3, the DNA is TGTGCCAGCAGTTTGGGACTAGCGAACACCGGGGAGCTGTTTTTT.

This clonotype was seen many times. This chain links TRBV20-1 with TRBJ2-2; 15 bases are a match to TRBD2. Germline CDR1 and CDR2: DFQATT and SNEGSKA (reference sequence). This CDR3 contains 18 residues. V shed 5 bases and J 3 bases; nucleotides not matched to a gene: 10. The CDR3 coding sequence is TGCAGTGCTCCCACGGCGGGACTAGCGGGGGGCTACACCGGGGAGCTGTTTTTT. This gives the protein CSAPTAGLAGGYTGELFF.

This clonotype was counted many times. The chain is built from TRBV3-1 and TRBJ2-1; 8 positions match TRBD2. Losses at the gene ends were 3 bases for V and 7 bases for J; bases not matched to a gene: 5. Germline V gene data show CDR1 as LGHDT and CDR2 as YNNKEL (reference sequence). This CDR3 spans 14 amino acids. The CDR3: CASSQRGAGNEQFF. The CDR3 nucleotides read TGTGCCAGCAGCCAGCGGGGGGCCGGGAATGAGCAGTTCTTC.

This chain uses TRBV12-3 or TRBV12-4 with TRBJ2-1; D remains ambiguous. Trimming cost V 8 bases and J 9 bases, with 11 bases left between them. The CDR3 contains 11 residues. This chain's CDR3 is CASAFSREQFF. CDR3 bases: TGTGCCAGCGCCTTTAGCCGTGAGCAGTTCTTC.

This chain connects TRBV4-3 to TRBJ2-5; 10 nucleotides align to TRBD1. CDR1 is LGHNA, CDR2 YSLEER, per germline. The CDR3 extends over 17 amino acids. Germline trimming cut 0 bases from V and 3 bases from J; bases unmatched to any gene: 7. CDR3 sequence (DNA): TGCGCCAGCAGCCAAGAGCCTCCGGGACAGGGGAAAGAGACCCAGTACTTC. Amino acids: CASSQEPPGQGKETQYF.